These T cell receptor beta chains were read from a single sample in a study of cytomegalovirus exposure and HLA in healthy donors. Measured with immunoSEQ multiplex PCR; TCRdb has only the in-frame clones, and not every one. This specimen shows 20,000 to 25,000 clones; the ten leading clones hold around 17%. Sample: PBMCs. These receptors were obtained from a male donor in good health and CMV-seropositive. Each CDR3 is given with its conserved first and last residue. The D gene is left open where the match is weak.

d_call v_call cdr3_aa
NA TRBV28 CASIFRDNQPQHF
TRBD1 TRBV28 CASSPRDRGKRQFF
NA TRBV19 CASSPDSTPQHF
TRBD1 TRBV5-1 CASSLEDRENDEQYF
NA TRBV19 CASSHPPGYSNQPQHF
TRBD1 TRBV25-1 CASSESPTGNDYGYTF
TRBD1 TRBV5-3 CARSYGQALYGYTF
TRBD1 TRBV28 CASSPTGGSYEQYF
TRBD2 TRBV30 CAWRSSGRADTQYF
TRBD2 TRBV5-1 CASSLGLAGTGELFF
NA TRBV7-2 CASSPREYSPLHF
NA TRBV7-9 CASSLDGYGYTF
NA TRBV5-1 CASSLEFNEQYF
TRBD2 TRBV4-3 CASSQDSLAGLGEQFF
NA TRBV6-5 CASRAPTAREQYF
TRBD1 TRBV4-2 CASSQDWAGGLEKLFF
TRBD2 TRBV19 CASSIDLPGLAVNEQFF
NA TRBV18 CASSPPDRTYEQYF
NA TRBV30 CAWSEGSEQYF
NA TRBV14 CASSQDLPVEQYF
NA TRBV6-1 CASNQYEQYF
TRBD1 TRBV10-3 CAITGGDRDYNEQFF
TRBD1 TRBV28 CASSSYGQAAEAFF
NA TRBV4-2 CASSQIGGKSGNTIYF
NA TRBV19 CATKAGRNTGELFF
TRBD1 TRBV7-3 CASSRTLGQGRDYSNQPQHF
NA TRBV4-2 CASSQDNTAETQYF
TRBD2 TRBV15 CATTSGRAAYEQYF
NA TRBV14 CASSLQRVAEAFF